This TCR beta chain was documented in a study of T cells in Graves' hyperthyroidism and ophthalmopathy. The CDR3 covers 14 residues. Germline CDR1 is DFQATT and CDR2 is SNEGSKA (reference sequence). The V end was cut by 5 bases, the J end by 3 bases, with 17 bases between. Authors of the study amplified TCR beta CDR3 regions from RNA transcripts. RT-PCR in the first round (using the HTBI primer set) targeted the TCR CDR3. TCRdb processed the multiplex PCR reads anew with MiXCR; each CDR3 protein has one entry. The sample lists 350,000 to 450,000 distinct CDR3 sequences; roughly 13% were seen once. This clonotype was found many times.

Sequenced: blood. The sequence was obtained from a man aged 50-60 years with Graves' ophthalmopathy. The chain has TRBV20-1 and TRBJ2-7; the D gene is possibly TRBD2 (5 bases). The CDR3 DNA reads as TGCAGTGCTCAAATTCGGGAACCTTTCTACGAGCAGTACTTC. It translates to CSAQIREPFYEQYF.